One and the same sample provided the 12 T cell receptor beta chains below, sequenced in a study of graft-versus-host responses after intestinal transplantation. The antigens of these receptors remain unknown. Repertoires were generated with immunoSEQ multiplex PCR, while TCRdb's copy carries only in-frame clones and drops some. The sample has about 96,000 clones, around nine tenths seen once. This specimen consisted of unstimulated CD4+ T cells sorted from spleen or lymph node cells, obtained before intestinal transplant. The receptors here all came from a human donor who received an intestinal transplant.

The V call is TRBV13, the J call TRBJ1-3; the D gene is possibly TRBD1 (6 bases). Per the germline V gene, CDR1 is PRHDT and CDR2 is FYEKMQ (reference sequence). V gave up 4 bases and J gave up 0 bases, with 13 bases separating them. The CDR3 loop spans 16 amino acids. CDR3 nucleotides: TGTGCCAGCAGCTACCTGACAGGCCACTCTGGAAACACCATATATTTT. This codes for CASSYLTGHSGNTIYF.

This chain connects TRBV7-9 to TRBJ1-1; the match to TRBD1 covers 9 bases. CDR3 length: 16 amino acids. Losses at the gene ends were 4 bases for V and 0 bases for J; bases not matched to a gene: 6. The V gene's germline CDR1 is SEHNR and CDR2 FQNEAQ (reference sequence). The CDR3 loop reads CASSSQGAVVNTEAFF. The CDR3 coding sequence is TGTGCCAGCAGCTCACAGGGGGCGGTGGTGAACACTGAAGCTTTCTTT.

V is TRBV27 and J is TRBJ2-6; no clear D. V lost 4 bases and J lost 2, with 6 bases in between. Germline loops: CDR1 MNHEY, CDR2 SMNVEV (reference sequence). This CDR3 has 14 residues. CDR3: CASSWATGANVLTF. CDR3 coding DNA: TGTGCCAGCAGTTGGGCCACTGGGGCCAACGTCCTGACTTTC.

The genes are TRBV12-5 and TRBJ2-7; 8 nucleotides match TRBD2. Looked up from germline, CDR1 is LGHNT and CDR2 is FRNRAP. The CDR3 covers 16 residues. V gave up 4 bases and J gave up 3 bases; unmatched junction bases: 11. CDR3 bases: TGTGCTAGTGGTTCGACCCAGCGGGAGCACCACTACGAGCAGTACTTC. It specifies CASGSTQREHHYEQYF.

CDR3 sequence reads: CSVRTGGITEAFF. The CDR3 region has the DNA TGCAGCGTACGGACAGGAGGAATCACTGAAGCTTTCTTT. The chain recombines TRBV29-1 with TRBJ1-1, with 7 bases aligning to TRBD1. The germline gives CDR1 SQVTM, CDR2 ANQGSEA. The trim removed 6 bases at V and 4 bases at J, leaving 8 bases unmatched. The CDR3 sequence is 13 residues long.

The chain uses TRBV4-1 and TRBJ1-1; TRBD1 matches 12 bases. This CDR3 has 17 amino acids. Looked up from germline, CDR1 is MGHRA and CDR2 is YSYEKL. V trimming: 4 bases; J trimming: 5 bases; junction bases outside the gene matches: 11. CDR3 region: CASSRGTGGARNTEAFF. CDR3 in DNA: TGCGCCAGCAGCCGGGGGACAGGGGGCGCCAGGAATACTGAAGCTTTCTTT.

This chain uses TRBV30 with TRBJ1-5, with D unresolved. The CDR3 extends over 14 amino acids. V was pared by 1 base and J by 6 bases, with 13 bases between. CDR1 and CDR2 (germline): GTSNPN, SVGIG (reference sequence). CDR3 sequence: CAWSGNSVSQPQHF. CDR3 in DNA: TGTGCCTGGAGTGGAAATTCGGTATCTCAGCCCCAGCATTTT.

Here the CDR3 reads CSVGSRQGSYEQYF. The CDR3 DNA is TGCAGCGTTGGCTCTCGACAGGGCTCCTACGAGCAGTACTTC. The gene calls are TRBV29-1 and TRBJ2-7; 7 positions agree with TRBD1. Germline values: CDR1 SQVTM, CDR2 ANQGSEA. The junction had 6 bases not matched to a gene; V was cut back by 4 bases and J by 0 bases. The CDR3 is 14 amino acids.

The chain combines TRBV23-1 with TRBJ2-5; 9 nucleotides match TRBD2. The closer fit of TRBJ2-7 to the DNA end suggests the J call may be wrong. TRBV23-1 is noted as an ORF with a role that remains uncertain. This CDR3 region has 15 residues. The CDR3 sequence is CASSQPGLANYEQYF. The CDR3 DNA reads as TGCGCCAGCAGTCAACCGGGACTAGCCAACTACGAGCAGTACTTC.

The rearrangement links TRBV11-3 to TRBJ2-3; D not certain. The V end was cut by 0 bases, the J end by 2 bases, with 6 bases between. CDR3 length: 14 residues. The germline gives CDR1 SGHNT, CDR2 YENEEA. The CDR3 DNA reads TGTGCCAGCAGCTTAGATCGCGCCACAGATACGCAGTATTTT. Translation: CASSLDRATDTQYF.

CDR3 nucleotide sequence: TGTGCCTGGAGTGGCGGGACAGAGAACACCGGGGAGCTGTTTTTT. Amino acids: CAWSGGTENTGELFF. This rearrangement joins TRBV30 to TRBJ2-2; D perhaps matches TRBD1 (7 bases). CDR1 is GTSNPN and CDR2 is SVGIG in the germline V gene (reference sequence). CDR3 length: 15 residues. V was cut by 1 base and J by 1 base, with 10 bases left in between.

V usage is TRBV5-1 and J usage is TRBJ2-1, with TRBD2 matching 15 bases. The J segment lost 14 bases and the V segment lost 6 bases, leaving 18 bases of the junction unmatched. The CDR3 is 17 amino acids. Germline V lookup: CDR1 SGHRS, CDR2 YFSETQ. The CDR3 protein is CASTGSAGTSGRSKEFF. Written as DNA, the CDR3 is TGCGCCAGCACCGGGTCAGCAGGGACTAGCGGGAGGAGTAAGGAGTTCTTC. Full variable domain (missing parts from reference TRBV5-1 and TRBJ2-1): KAGVTQTPRYLIKTRGQQVTLSCSPISGHRSVSWYQQTPGQGLQFLFEYFSETQRNKGNFPGRFSGRQFSNSRSEMNVSTLELGDSALYLCASTGSAGTSGRSKEFFGPGTRLTVL.